These 9 T cell receptor beta chains originate from one sample sequenced in a study of CD8+CD57+ T cells in acquired aplastic anemia. Genomic DNA constituted the template upon which TCR beta VDJ and CDR3 profiling was performed. TCRdb redid the calling of the reads with MiXCR, one entry per CDR3 protein. The sample carries around 140,000 distinct CDR3 sequences, less than 45% recorded once. The specimen was sorted CD4+, CD8+, or CD8+CD57+ T cells (not recorded which) from PBMCs. These receptors were obtained from a human donor in good health, serving as a control.

This clonotype was detected ten times or more. The chain has TRBV5-1 and TRBJ2-3; D call uncertain. Deletions cut 3 bases from V and 2 bases from J, with 1 base between. The CDR3 loop spans 11 amino acids. Germline CDR1 SGHRS, CDR2 YFSETQ. The chain's CDR3 is CASSSTDTQYF. The CDR3 bases are TGCGCCAGCAGCTCCACAGATACGCAGTATTTT.

The chain combines TRBV28 with TRBJ1-4; maybe TRBD1 (6 bases). CDR3 length: 16 amino acids. With 6 bases removed from V and 6 bases from J, the gap between germline ends came to 20 bases. The V gene's germline CDR1 is MDHEN and CDR2 SYDVKM. The CDR3 sequence is CASRPDRSAPYEKLFF. The CDR3, as DNA: TGTGCCAGCAGACCTGACAGGTCGGCGCCCTATGAAAAACTGTTTTTT.

This clonotype was counted ten times or more. The chain joins TRBV5-1 to TRBJ2-1, with 9 bases aligning to TRBD2. The V and J ends lost 2 bases and 7 bases, in that order; junction bases with no gene match: 10. Looked up from germline, CDR1 is SGHRS and CDR2 is YFSETQ. This CDR3 is built from 16 residues. The DNA for the CDR3 is TGCGCCAGCAGCTTCGGTAGCGGGGGACCCTCGAATGAGCAGTTCTTC. This encodes CASSFGSGGPSNEQFF.

Concerning this clonotype itself: Germline and junction disagree at one end, which may indicate a read error. V usage is TRBV4-2 and J usage is TRBJ2-3; D is perhaps TRBD2 (7 bases). Per germline, CDR1 LGHNA and CDR2 YNFKEQ. The CDR3 contains 16 residues. The CDR3 nucleotides read TGTGTCAGCAGCCGAGGGGGGGCTAGTGGAACAGATACGCAGTATTTT. Encoded protein: CVSSRGGASGTDTQYF.

Concerning this clonotype itself: A much larger clone is a single base away; this may be a read error. The CDR3 does not end in the conserved phenylalanine or tryptophan, so this is likely a read error. The genes are TRBV7-2 and TRBJ2-3, with D hard to call. Trimming pared 4 bases from V and 4 bases from J, leaving 12 bases between. Germline V gene lookup returns CDR1 SGHTA and CDR2 FQGNSA. The CDR3 is 14 residues long. The CDR3, as DNA: TGTGCCAGCAGCTCGACGGGCTACGCAGATACGCAGTATTCT. Protein sequence: CASSSTGYADTQYS.

The CDR3 sequence: CASSPDRKNQPQHF. DNA of the CDR3: TGCGCCAGCAGTCCGGACAGAAAAAATCAGCCCCAGCATTTT. The rearrangement links TRBV10-2 to TRBJ1-5, with a possible D match to TRBD1 (6 bases). The V and J ends lost 5 bases and 4 bases respectively, with 12 bases between them. Germline-derived CDR1 and CDR2 are WSHSY and SAAADI. This CDR3 region has 14 residues.

The chain recombines TRBV15 with TRBJ2-7; D not certain. The germline CDR1 and CDR2 sequences are LNHNV and YYDKDF (reference sequence). The CDR3 spans 12 residues. The V end was cut by 2 bases, the J end by 0 bases, with 2 bases between. The CDR3 coding sequence is TGTGCCACCAGCAGAAGCTCCTACGAGCAGTACTTC. This encodes CATSRSSYEQYF.

The sample holds one count of this clonotype. Possible read error: a much larger clone is one base away. This rearrangement joins TRBV4-1 to TRBJ2-5; 10 bases line up with TRBD2. V was clipped by 1 base and J by 7 bases; unmatched bases: 18. The CDR3 has 19 amino acids. Germline V gene data show CDR1 as MGHRA and CDR2 as YSYEKL. The CDR3 loop reads CASSQGATSGSGWGGTQYF. In DNA form, the CDR3 reads TGCGCCAGCAGCCAAGGTGCGACTAGCGGGTCAGGGTGGGGAGGGACCCAGTACTTC.

A few counts support this clonotype. The V call is TRBV28, the J call TRBJ2-3, with TRBD2 matching over 10 bases. CDR1 and CDR2 (germline): MDHEN, SYDVKM. The CDR3 has 15 residues. The trim removed 3 bases at V and 6 bases at J, leaving 6 bases unmatched. The CDR3 here is CASSLRSTSGDTQYF. CDR3 sequence (DNA): TGTGCCAGCAGTTTGAGATCGACTAGCGGGGATACGCAGTATTTT. The full variable domain, completed using reference TRBV28 and TRBJ2-3, is DVKVTQSSRYLVKRTGEKVFLECVQDMDHENMFWYRQDPGLGLRLIYFSYDVKMKEKGDIPEGYSVSREKKERFSLILESASTNQTSMYLCASSLRSTSGDTQYFGPGTRLTVL.